This T cell receptor (beta chain) was retrieved from a study of T cells in women clearing cervical HPV infection. The CDR3 extends over 15 amino acids. The V and J ends lost 5 bases and 1 base respectively, with 14 bases between them. Per germline, CDR1 SGHNT and CDR2 YENEEA. For this clone: The DNA ends 3 residues before the CDR3 does, and the rest of the CDR3 is filled in from the germline J gene.

Clones were read by immunoSEQ multiplex PCR, and TCRdb kept only the in-frame ones, dropping some. This listing includes about 21,000 clones. The sample comprised blood buffy coat. The TCR was taken from a woman aged 18 to 75 with a cervical HPV16 infection that either progressed to CIN3+ or cleared (not recorded which). V usage is TRBV11-3 and J usage is TRBJ1-2; D unresolved. CDR3 DNA, as far as it was read: TGTGCCAGCAGCCAAGGCACCCAGAATAACTATGGC. It encodes CASSQGTQNNYG. The full CDR3 sequence reads CASSQGTQNNYGYTF. The whole variable domain, remainder taken from reference TRBV11-3 and TRBJ1-2, is EAGVVQSPRYKIIEKKQPVAFWCNPISGHNTLYWYLQNLGQGPELLIRYENEEAVDDSQLPKDRFSAERLKGVDSTLKIQPAELGDSAVYLCASSQGTQNNYGYTFGSGTRLTVV.